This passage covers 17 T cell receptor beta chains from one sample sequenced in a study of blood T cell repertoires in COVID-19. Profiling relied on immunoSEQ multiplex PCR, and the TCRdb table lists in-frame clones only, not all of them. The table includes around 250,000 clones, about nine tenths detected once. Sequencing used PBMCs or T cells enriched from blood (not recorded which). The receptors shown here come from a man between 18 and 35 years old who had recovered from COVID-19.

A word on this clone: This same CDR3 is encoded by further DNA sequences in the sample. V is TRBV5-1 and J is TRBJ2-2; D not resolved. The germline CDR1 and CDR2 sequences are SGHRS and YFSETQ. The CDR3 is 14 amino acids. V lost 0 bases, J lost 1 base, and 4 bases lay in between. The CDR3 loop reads CASSLGQNTGELFF. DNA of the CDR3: TGCGCCAGCAGCTTGGGGCAGAACACCGGGGAGCTGTTTTTT.

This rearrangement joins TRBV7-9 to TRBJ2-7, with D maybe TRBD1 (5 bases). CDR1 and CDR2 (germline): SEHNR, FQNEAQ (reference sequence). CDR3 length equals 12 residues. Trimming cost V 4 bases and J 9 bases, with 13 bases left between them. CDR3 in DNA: TGTGCCAGCAGCTCCCCCCAGGGTGTGCAGTACTTC. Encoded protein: CASSSPQGVQYF. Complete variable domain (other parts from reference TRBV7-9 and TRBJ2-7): DTGVSQNPRHKITKRGQNVTFRCDPISEHNRLYWYRQTLGQGPEFLTYFQNEAQLEKSRLLSDRFSAERPKGSFSTLEIQRTEQGDSAMYLCASSSPQGVQYFGPGTRLTVT.

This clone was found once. The CDR3 nucleotides read TGTGCCAGCAGCCAAGCCAAACTTTACACCGGGGAGCTGTTTTTT. Translation gives CASSQAKLYTGELFF. J is TRBJ2-2 and V is TRBV3-1 (or the pseudogene TRBV3-2); no clear D. Looked up from germline, CDR1 is LGHDT and CDR2 is YNNKEL (reference sequence). Trimming shortened V by 1 base and J by 3 bases, and 9 bases separated the two germline ends. This CDR3 has 15 residues.

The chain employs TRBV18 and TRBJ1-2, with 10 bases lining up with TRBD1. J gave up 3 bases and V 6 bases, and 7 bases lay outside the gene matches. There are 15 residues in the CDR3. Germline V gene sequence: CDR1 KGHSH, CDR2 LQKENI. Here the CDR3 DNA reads TGTGCCAGCTCGGAAGCGGGACAGGGGCACTATGGCTACACCTTC. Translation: CASSEAGQGHYGYTF.

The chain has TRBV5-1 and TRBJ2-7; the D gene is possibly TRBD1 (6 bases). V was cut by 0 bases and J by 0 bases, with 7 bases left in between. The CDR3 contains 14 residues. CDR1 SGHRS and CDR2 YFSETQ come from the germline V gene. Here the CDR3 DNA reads TGCGCCAGCAGCTTGGAGGACAGCTCCTACGAGCAGTACTTC. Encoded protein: CASSLEDSSYEQYF. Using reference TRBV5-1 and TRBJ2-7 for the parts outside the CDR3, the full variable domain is KAGVTQTPRYLIKTRGQQVTLSCSPISGHRSVSWYQQTPGQGLQFLFEYFSETQRNKGNFPGRFSGRQFSNSRSEMNVSTLELGDSALYLCASSLEDSSYEQYFGPGTRLTVT.

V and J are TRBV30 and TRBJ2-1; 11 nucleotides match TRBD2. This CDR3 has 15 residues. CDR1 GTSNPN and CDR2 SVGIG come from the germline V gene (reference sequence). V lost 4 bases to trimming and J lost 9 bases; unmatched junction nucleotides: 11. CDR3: CAWTSGRSTVSEQFF. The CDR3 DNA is TGTGCCTGGACTAGCGGGAGGTCCACCGTGAGTGAGCAGTTCTTC.

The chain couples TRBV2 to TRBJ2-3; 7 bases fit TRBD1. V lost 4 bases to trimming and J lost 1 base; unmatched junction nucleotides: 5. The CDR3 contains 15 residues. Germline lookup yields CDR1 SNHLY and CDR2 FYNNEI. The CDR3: CASSGQGGGTDTQYF. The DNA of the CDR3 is TGTGCCAGCAGTGGACAGGGTGGAGGCACAGATACGCAGTATTTT.

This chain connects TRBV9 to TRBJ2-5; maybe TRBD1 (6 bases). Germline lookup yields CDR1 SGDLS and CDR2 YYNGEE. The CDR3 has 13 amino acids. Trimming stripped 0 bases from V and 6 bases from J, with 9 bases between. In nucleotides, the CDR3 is TGTGCCAGCAGCGTAGCTCAGGGGCAGACCCAGTACTTC. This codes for CASSVAQGQTQYF. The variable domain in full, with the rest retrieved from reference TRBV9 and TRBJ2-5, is DSGVTQTPKHLITATGQRVTLRCSPRSGDLSVYWYQQSLDQGLQFLIQYYNGEERAKGNILERFSAQQFPDLHSELNLSSLELGDSALYFCASSVAQGQTQYFGPGTRLLVL.

The chain's CDR3 is CASSTGTGRLTQYF. The CDR3 DNA sequence: TGTGCCAGCAGCACCGGGACAGGCCGTTTGACCCAGTACTTC. The rearrangement joins TRBV5-6 to TRBJ2-5, with 8 bases lining up with TRBD1. This CDR3 has 14 residues. Germline CDR1 is SGHDT and CDR2 is YYEEEE. Trimming took 4 bases from V and 7 from J; bases not matched to a gene: 9.

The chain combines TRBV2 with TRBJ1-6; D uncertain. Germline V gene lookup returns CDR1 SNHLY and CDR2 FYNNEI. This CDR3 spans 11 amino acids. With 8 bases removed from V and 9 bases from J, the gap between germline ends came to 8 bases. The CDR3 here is CASRGSSPLHF. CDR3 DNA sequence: TGTGCCAGCCGAGGGAGTTCACCCCTCCACTTT.

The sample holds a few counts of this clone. In DNA form, the CDR3 reads TGTGCCAGCAGCTACGGACTAGCGGAGTACGAGCAGTACTTC. Translated: CASSYGLAEYEQYF. V gene TRBV5-5 combines with J gene TRBJ2-7, with TRBD2 identical over 10 bases. The ends lost 3 bases at V and 4 bases at J; junction bases unmatched: 4. The CDR3 is made up of 14 amino acids. Looked up from germline, CDR1 is SGHKS and CDR2 is YYEKEE (reference sequence).

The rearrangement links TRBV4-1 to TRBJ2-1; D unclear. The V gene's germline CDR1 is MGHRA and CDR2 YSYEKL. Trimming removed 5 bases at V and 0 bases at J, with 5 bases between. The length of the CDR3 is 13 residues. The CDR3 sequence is CASSVNSYNEQFF. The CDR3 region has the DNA TGCGCCAGCAGCGTAAACTCCTACAATGAGCAGTTCTTC.

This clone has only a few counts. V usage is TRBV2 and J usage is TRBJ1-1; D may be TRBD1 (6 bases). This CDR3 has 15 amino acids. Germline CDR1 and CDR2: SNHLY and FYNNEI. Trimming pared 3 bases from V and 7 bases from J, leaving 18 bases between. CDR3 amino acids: CASSDKSRGAVEAFF. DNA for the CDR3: TGTGCCAGCAGTGATAAATCTCGGGGGGCAGTTGAAGCTTTCTTT.

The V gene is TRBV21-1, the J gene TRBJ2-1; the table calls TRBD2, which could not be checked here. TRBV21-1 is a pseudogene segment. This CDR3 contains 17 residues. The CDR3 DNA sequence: TGTGCCAGCAGCAAAGAGGCAGCGGGAGTCTCCTACAATGAGCAGTTCTTC. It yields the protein CASSKEAAGVSYNEQFF.

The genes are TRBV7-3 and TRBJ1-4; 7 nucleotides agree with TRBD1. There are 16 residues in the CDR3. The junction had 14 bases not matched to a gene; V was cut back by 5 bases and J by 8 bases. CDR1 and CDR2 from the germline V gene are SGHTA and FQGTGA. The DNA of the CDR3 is TGTGCCAGCAGCCTCCGTAAGACAGGGCCAAGGGAAAAACTGTTTTTT. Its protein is CASSLRKTGPREKLFF.

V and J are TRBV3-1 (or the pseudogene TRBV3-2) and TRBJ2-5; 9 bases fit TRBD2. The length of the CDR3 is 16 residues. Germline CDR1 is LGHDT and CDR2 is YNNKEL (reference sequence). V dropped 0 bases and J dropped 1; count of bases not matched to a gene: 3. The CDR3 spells CASSQDLAGVQETQYF. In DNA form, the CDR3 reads TGTGCCAGCAGCCAAGATTTAGCGGGAGTCCAAGAGACCCAGTACTTC.

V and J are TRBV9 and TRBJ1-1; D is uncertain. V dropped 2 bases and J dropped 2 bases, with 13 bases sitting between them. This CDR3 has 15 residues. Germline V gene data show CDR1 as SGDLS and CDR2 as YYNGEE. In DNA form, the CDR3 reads TGTGCCAGCAGCGTCTTGACTAGTTTCAACACTGAAGCTTTCTTT. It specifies CASSVLTSFNTEAFF.